The 7 T cell receptor beta chains below were found in one sample sequenced in a study of Ad26.COV2.S vaccination and SARS-CoV-2 variants (dated by TCRdb to about 2021). What the treatment or condition label conveys for this sample: 15 to 20 received Ad26.COV2.S at low or high dose, single or two shots; about five received placebo; per-sample allocation not given. Repertoires of vaccine and placebo recipients were sequenced from samples taken on day 63 after the first injection. Library construction relied on the immunoSEQ multiplex PCR assay. TCRdb retrieved this table from immuneACCESS and kept in-frame rearrangements only. Not all clones are present; in checked studies, unresolved V genes account for under half, and no reason is known for the remainder. The table for this sample lists some 320,000 clones; around four fifths of them were counted only once. Jointly, the top ten make up around 2.2% of the sample.

The specimen comprised peripheral blood, sampled in a trial of Ad26.COV2.S vaccine versus placebo. The receptors shown here come from a person between 18 and 65 years old who received the Ad26.COV2.S COVID-19 vaccine or a placebo.

The V call is TRBV7-8, the J call TRBJ2-4; the D is unclear. The CDR3 is made up of 19 amino acids. Trimming shortened V by 1 base and J by 0 bases, and 19 bases separated the two germline ends. The germline V gene has CDR1 SGHVS and CDR2 FQNEAQ. This chain's CDR3 is CASSLEGLTTYVAKNIQYF. The DNA of the CDR3 is TGTGCCAGCAGCTTAGAAGGGTTGACAACTTACGTAGCCAAAAACATTCAGTACTTC.

Here the CDR3 DNA reads TGTGCCAGCAGTGGCCGGGAGCCATTTAATGAAAAACTGTTTTTT. This gives the protein CASSGREPFNEKLFF. V is TRBV2 and J is TRBJ1-4, with D uncertain. Trimming stripped 4 bases from V and 4 bases from J, with 13 bases between. This CDR3 is built from 15 residues. Germline V CDR1 and CDR2: SNHLY, FYNNEI.

The chain carries TRBV5-4 and TRBJ2-7; 11 bases align to TRBD2. The CDR3 runs to 17 residues. With 4 bases clipped from V and 0 bases from J, the junction kept 9 bases outside the gene matches. CDR1 SGHNT and CDR2 YYREEE come from the germline V gene (reference sequence). CDR3 loop: CASSQGLAGGLSYEQYF. CDR3 DNA sequence: TGTGCCAGCAGCCAAGGGCTAGCGGGGGGCCTCTCCTACGAGCAGTACTTC.

The chain has TRBV27 and TRBJ2-1, with 8 nucleotides matching TRBD2. The germline CDR1 and CDR2 sequences are MNHEY and SMNVEV (reference sequence). V shed 2 bases and J 16 bases; nucleotides not matched to a gene: 7. The CDR3 runs 12 residues. CDR3 protein: CASSLLSGAKFF. The CDR3 DNA sequence: TGTGCCAGCAGTTTACTTAGCGGGGCAAAATTCTTC.

On this clone itself: A read error may account for a junction end that differs from germline. This chain links TRBV15 with TRBJ1-3; possible D gene TRBD1, 5 bases. Germline assignment: CDR1 LNHNV and CDR2 YYDKDF (reference sequence). CDR3 length equals 12 residues. CDR3 residues: CATSREQGLMVF. In DNA, the CDR3 is TGTGCCACCAGCAGAGAGCAGGGACTGATGGTTTTC.

The J gene is TRBJ1-2, the V gene TRBV28; 7 positions agree with TRBD1. The CDR3 is made up of 14 amino acids. V trimming: 7 bases; J trimming: 4 bases; junction bases outside the gene matches: 9. CDR1 is MDHEN and CDR2 is SYDVKM in the germline V gene. The DNA for the CDR3 is TGTGCCAGCACCTCAAGGGGGCTGCTCTATGGCTACACCTTC. It yields the protein CASTSRGLLYGYTF.

V usage is TRBV28 and J usage is TRBJ2-2; D may be TRBD2 (7 bases). The CDR3 consists of 13 residues. Deletions cut 5 bases from V and 4 bases from J, with 8 bases between. Germline V gene data show CDR1 as MDHEN and CDR2 as SYDVKM. The CDR3 sequence is CASSRGGTGELFF. The CDR3 region has the DNA TGTGCCAGCAGTAGGGGGGGCACCGGGGAGCTGTTTTTT.